The text below deals with one TCR beta chain. Authors' analysis steps: By means of reference gene primer amplification, nucleated cell counts were estimated. Sequencing was performed with immunoSEQ multiplex PCR; in TCRdb, only in-frame clones are kept and a portion is missing. The V and J calls and clone size were taken over from that table, and D and trimming were inferred from the DNA. The table shows under 250,000 clones, with about nine tenths occurring only once. This CDR3 has 14 amino acids. J was trimmed by 2 bases and V by 4 bases; bases with no gene match: 5. Germline V gene lookup returns CDR1 SGHRS and CDR2 YFSETQ. This specimen belongs to a study of blood T cell repertoires in COVID-19. Looking at the study overall: Both acute and convalescent COVID-19 samples were obtained from the United States, Italy and Spain. In each case, the material was cDNA or gDNA derived from T cells, B-cell-depleted T cells, or PBMCs.

The receptor's source is a man between 60 and 75 years old who had recovered from COVID-19. The chain combines TRBV5-1 with TRBJ1-1; 7 nucleotides agree with TRBD1. The specimen sequenced was peripheral blood. This CDR3 is CASSAGTVNTEAFF. The CDR3, as DNA: TGCGCCAGCAGCGCCGGGACAGTCAACACTGAAGCTTTCTTT.